The entry that follows covers one T cell receptor beta chain sequence. Antigen specificity is unknown. Libraries were UMI-labeled 5' RACE TRB cDNA. One entry per CDR3 protein, without DNA, is what TCRdb gives after re-calling the 5' RACE reads. The sample totals about 140,000 distinct CDR3 sequences; its top ten clones hold over 0.35%. The CDR3 extends over 15 amino acids. Germline CDR1 LNHNV, CDR2 YYDKDF (reference sequence). The sample belongs to a study of CXCR3-negative and CXCR3-positive naive CD8 T cells. Notes on the study in general: The study found more hydrophobic TRB CDR3s in CXCR3-positive naive cells than in CXCR3-negative naive cells.

The specimen sequenced was naive CXCR3+ CD8+ T cells from blood. Subset reported: CD45RO-CCR7+CD27+CD95- naive CD8+ T cells expressing CXCR3 (TNR3+). The source of this sequence is a human donor in good health. Some clones in this sample may be carry-over from other donors' samples. This rearrangement joins TRBV15 to TRBJ2-2. CDR3 amino acids: CATSRGLGNTGELFF.